This entry features one T cell receptor beta chain sequence. Germline trimming cut 0 bases from V and 15 bases from J; bases unmatched to any gene: 6. Germline V gene data show CDR1 as SGHNT and CDR2 as YYREEE (reference sequence). The CDR3 length is 14 residues. The data originate from a study of blood T cell repertoires in COVID-19. Study-level background: Specimens from acute and convalescent COVID-19 originated in the United States, Italy and Spain. The analysed material was cDNA or gDNA that came from T cells, B-cell-depleted T cells, or PBMCs.

Authors' data handling: Amplification of reference gene primers was used by the study to estimate nucleated cell counts. Assay used: immunoSEQ multiplex PCR; TCRdb lists only in-frame clones, some missing. V and J calls and clone size are as listed in that table; D and trimming were resolved from the DNA. The profile shows 55,000 to 75,000 clones, around 67% of them singletons. This receptor was obtained from a man aged 60 to 75 with acute or convalescent COVID-19. The sequenced sample consisted of peripheral blood. The rearrangement uses TRBV5-4 and TRBJ2-4; TRBD2 matches at 13 bases. The CDR3 is CASSLATSGGVVYF. CDR3 nucleotide sequence: TGTGCCAGCAGCTTGGCCACTAGCGGGGGGGTGGTGTACTTC.